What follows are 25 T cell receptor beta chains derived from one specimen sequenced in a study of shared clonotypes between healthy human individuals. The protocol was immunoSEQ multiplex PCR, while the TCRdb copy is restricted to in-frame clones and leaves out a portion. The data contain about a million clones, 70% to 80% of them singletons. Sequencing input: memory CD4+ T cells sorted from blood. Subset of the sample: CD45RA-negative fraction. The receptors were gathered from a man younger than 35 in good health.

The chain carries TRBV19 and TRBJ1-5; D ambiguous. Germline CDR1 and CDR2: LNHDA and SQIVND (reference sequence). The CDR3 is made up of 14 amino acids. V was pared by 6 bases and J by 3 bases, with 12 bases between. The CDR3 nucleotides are TGTGCCAGTAGGAGACAAGCCAACAATCAGCCCCAGCATTTT. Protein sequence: CASRRQANNQPQHF.

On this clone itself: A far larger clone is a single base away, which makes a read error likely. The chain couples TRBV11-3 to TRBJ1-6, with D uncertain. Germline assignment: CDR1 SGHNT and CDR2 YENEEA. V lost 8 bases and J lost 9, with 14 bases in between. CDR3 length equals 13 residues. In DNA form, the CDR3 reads TGTGCCAGCGGCCCCCAGTCGCGTTCACCCCTCCACTTT. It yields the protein CASGPQSRSPLHF.

The chain's CDR3 is CASSPPSYNSPLHF. The DNA of the CDR3 is TGTGCCAGCAGCCCTCCAAGTTATAATTCACCCCTCCACTTT. This chain uses TRBV5-8 with TRBJ1-6; D unclear. The germline V gene encodes CDR1 SGHTS and CDR2 YDEGEE. V was clipped by 4 bases and J by 4 bases, with 9 bases between them. The CDR3 totals 14 residues.

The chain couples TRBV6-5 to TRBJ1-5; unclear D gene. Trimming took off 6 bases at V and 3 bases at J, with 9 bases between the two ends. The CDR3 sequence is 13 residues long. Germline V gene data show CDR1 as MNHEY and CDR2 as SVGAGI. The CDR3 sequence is CASSLGFNQPQHF. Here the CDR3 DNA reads TGTGCCAGCAGCTTGGGATTCAATCAGCCCCAGCATTTT.

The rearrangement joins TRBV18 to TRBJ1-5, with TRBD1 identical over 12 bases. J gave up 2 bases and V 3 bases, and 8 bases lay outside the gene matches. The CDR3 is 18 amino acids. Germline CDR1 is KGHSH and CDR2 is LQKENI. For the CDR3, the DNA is TGTGCCAGCTCACCCTTCGGGACAGGGGGCTCGGGCAATCAGCCCCAGCATTTT. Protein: CASSPFGTGGSGNQPQHF.

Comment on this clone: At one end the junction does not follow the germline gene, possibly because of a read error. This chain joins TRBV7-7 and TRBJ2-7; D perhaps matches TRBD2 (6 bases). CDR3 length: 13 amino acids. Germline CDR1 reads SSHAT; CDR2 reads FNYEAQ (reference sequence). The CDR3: CASSLADSLEQYF. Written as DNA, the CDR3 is TGTGCTAGCAGCTTAGCGGACTCTCTCGAGCAGTACTTC.

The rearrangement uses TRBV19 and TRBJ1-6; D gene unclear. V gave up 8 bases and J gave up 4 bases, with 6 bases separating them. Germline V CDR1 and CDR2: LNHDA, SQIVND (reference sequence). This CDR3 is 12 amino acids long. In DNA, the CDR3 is TGTGCCAGTGCACGGTATAATTCACCCCTCCACTTT. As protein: CASARYNSPLHF.

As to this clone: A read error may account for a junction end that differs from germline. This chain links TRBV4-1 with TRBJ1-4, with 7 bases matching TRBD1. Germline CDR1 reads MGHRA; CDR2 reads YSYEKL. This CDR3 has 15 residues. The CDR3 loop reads CASSKEGQPNEKLFF. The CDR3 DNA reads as TGCGCCAGCAGCAAAGAGGGACAGCCTAATGAAAAACTGTTTTTT.

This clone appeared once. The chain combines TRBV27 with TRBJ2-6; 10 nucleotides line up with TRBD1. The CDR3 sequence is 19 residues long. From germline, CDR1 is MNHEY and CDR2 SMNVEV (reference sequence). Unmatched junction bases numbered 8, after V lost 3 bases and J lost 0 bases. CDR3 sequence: CASSFSSGQGISGANVLTF. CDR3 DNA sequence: TGTGCCAGCAGTTTTTCCTCGGGACAGGGGATCTCTGGGGCCAACGTCCTGACTTTC.

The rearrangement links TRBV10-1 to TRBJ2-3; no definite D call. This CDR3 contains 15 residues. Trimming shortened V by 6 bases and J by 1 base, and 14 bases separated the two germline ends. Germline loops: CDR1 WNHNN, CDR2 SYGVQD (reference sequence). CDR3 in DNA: TGCGCCAGCAGCGGCCCGGCCCGCGGCACAGATACGCAGTATTTT. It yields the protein CASSGPARGTDTQYF.

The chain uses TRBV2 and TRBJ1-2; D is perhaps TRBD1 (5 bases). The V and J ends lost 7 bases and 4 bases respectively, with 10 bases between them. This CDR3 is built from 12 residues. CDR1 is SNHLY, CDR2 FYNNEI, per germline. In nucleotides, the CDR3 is TGTGCCAGCACCAGACAGCCCTATGGCTACACCTTC. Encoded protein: CASTRQPYGYTF.

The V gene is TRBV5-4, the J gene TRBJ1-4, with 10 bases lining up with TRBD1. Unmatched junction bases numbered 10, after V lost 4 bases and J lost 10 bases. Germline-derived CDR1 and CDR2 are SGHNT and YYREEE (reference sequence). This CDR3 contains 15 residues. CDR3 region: CASSTQGQGRGKLFF. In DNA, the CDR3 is TGTGCCAGCAGCACACAGGGACAGGGGAGGGGAAAACTGTTTTTT.

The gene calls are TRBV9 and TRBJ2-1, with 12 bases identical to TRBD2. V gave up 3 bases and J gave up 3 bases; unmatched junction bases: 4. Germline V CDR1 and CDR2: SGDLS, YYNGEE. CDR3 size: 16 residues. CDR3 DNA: TGTGCCAGCAGCGCCTGGACTAGCGGGGTCTACAATGAGCAGTTCTTC. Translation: CASSAWTSGVYNEQFF.

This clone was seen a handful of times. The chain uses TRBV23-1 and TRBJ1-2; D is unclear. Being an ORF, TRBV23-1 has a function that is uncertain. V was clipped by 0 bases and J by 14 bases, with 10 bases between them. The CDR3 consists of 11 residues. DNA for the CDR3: TGCGCCAGCAGTCAATCTTCCCTGGGGACCTTC. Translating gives CASSQSSLGTF.

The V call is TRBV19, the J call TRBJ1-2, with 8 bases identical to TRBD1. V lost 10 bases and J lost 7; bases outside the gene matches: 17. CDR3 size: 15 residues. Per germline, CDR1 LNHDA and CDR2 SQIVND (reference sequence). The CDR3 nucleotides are TGTGCCATCTACCACGCCGGGACAGGATTCGGTGGCTACACCTTC. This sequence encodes CAIYHAGTGFGGYTF.

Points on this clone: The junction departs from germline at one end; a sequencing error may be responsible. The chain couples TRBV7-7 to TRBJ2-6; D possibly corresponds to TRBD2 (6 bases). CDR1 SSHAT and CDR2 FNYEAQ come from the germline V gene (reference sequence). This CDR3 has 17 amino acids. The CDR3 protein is CASSLDGGAPGANVLTF. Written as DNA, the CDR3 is TGTGCTAGCAGCTTAGACGGGGGTGCCCCTGGGGCCAACGTCCTGACTTTC.

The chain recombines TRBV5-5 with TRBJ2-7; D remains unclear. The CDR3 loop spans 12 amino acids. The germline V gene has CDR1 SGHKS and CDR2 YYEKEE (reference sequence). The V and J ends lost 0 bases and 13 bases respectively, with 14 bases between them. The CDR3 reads CASSLELDTPYF. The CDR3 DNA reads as TGTGCCAGCAGCTTGGAACTCGACACACCATACTTC.

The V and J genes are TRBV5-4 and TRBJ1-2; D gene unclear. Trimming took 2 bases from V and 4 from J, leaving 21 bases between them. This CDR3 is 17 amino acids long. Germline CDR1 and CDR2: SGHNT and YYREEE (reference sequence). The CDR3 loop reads CASSLGGQSRTVYGYTF. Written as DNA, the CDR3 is TGTGCCAGCAGCTTAGGCGGCCAATCCCGAACGGTCTATGGCTACACCTTC.

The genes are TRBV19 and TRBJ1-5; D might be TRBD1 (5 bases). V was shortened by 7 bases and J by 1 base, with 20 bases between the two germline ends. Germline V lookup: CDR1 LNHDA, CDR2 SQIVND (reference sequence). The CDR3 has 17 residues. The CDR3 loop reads CASTPRGQGESNQPQHF. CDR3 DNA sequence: TGTGCCAGTACCCCCAGAGGTCAGGGAGAAAGCAATCAGCCCCAGCATTTT.

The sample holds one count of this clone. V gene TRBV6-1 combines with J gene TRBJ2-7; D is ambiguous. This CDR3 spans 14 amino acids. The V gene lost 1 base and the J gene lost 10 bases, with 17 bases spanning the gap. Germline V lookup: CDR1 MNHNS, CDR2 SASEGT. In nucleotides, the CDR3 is TGTGCCAGCAGTGAAGGGCAGACCCCACCAACCCAGTACTTC. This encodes CASSEGQTPPTQYF.

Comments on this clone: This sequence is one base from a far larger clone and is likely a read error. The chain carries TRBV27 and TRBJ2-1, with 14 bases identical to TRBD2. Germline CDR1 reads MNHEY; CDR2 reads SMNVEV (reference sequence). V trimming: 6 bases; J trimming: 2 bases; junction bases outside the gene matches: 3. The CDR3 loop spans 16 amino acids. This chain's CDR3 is CASREGLAGAYNEQFF. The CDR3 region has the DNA TGTGCCAGCAGGGAGGGACTAGCGGGAGCCTACAATGAGCAGTTCTTC.

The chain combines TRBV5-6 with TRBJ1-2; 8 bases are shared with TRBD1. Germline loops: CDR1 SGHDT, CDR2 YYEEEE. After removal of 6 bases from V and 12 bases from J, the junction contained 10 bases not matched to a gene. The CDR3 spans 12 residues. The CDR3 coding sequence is TGTGCCAGCACCGTCGACAGGGGTCAGGACACCTTC. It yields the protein CASTVDRGQDTF.

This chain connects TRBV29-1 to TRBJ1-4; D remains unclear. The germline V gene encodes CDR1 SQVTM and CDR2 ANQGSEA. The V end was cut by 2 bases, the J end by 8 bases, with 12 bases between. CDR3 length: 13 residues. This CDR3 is CSVEWHRGEKLFF. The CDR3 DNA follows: TGCAGCGTTGAATGGCACCGAGGGGAAAAACTGTTTTTT.

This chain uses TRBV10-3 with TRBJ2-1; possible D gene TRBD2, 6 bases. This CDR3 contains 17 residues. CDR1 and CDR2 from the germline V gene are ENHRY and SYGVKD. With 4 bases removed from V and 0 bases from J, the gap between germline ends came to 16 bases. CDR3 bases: TGTGCCATCAGTGCCGCTGTTCCCGGGGGCTCCTACAATGAGCAGTTCTTC. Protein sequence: CAISAAVPGGSYNEQFF.

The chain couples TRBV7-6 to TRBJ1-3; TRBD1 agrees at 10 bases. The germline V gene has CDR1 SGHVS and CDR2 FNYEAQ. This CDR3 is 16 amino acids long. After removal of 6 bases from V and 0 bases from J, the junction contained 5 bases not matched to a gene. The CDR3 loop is CASRETGGASGNTIYF. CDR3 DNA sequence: TGTGCCAGCAGGGAGACAGGGGGCGCCTCTGGAAACACCATATATTTT.